This T cell receptor beta chain was identified in a study of HIV-infected children after antiretroviral therapy interruption. The V gene lost 7 bases and the J gene lost 2 bases, with 12 bases spanning the gap. This CDR3 contains 13 residues. The germline V gene encodes CDR1 SGHRS and CDR2 YFSETQ. The treatment is: PENTA 11 planned treatment interruption arm or continuous ART arm. This clonotype was picked up many times. RNA-based 3' RACE libraries used unique molecular identifiers. TCRdb passed the 3' RACE reads through MiXCR, listing each CDR3 protein once. This table holds around 50,000 distinct CDR3 sequences, about 4.3% found once.

This clonotype originated in a pool of human donors with HIV. Source: CD45RA+ CD4+ T cells from PBMCs, pooled from several time points, taken from a donor given antiretroviral therapy, either interrupted or continuous. Subset described: naive CD4+ CD45RA+ CD45RO- T cells. The rearrangement joins TRBV5-1 to TRBJ1-2; perhaps TRBD1 as D (6 bases). The CDR3 DNA is TGCGCCAGCTCGGAGGGACAAAACTATGGCTACACCTTC. Translated: CASSEGQNYGYTF.